This T cell receptor (beta chain) was captured in a study of graft-versus-host responses after intestinal transplantation. On the study more broadly: The recipients all started with anti-thymocyte globulin induction and then took tacrolimus and steroids for about 3 years.

Whole-study findings and limits: The marrow of recipients harbored GvH clones, and ileum or blood showed some of them first. Allograft clonal ratios (graft-versus-host to host-versus-graft) were high in patients who had graft-donor T cell macrochimerism.

The protocol was immunoSEQ multiplex PCR, while the TCRdb copy is restricted to in-frame clones and leaves out a portion. The sample lists 25,000 to 30,000 clones, more than 90% occurring once. A remark on this clone: The antigen is undetermined.

With 0 bases removed from V and 4 bases from J, the gap between germline ends came to 10 bases. The CDR3 totals 15 residues. CDR1 is MNHEY and CDR2 is SVGAGI in the germline V gene. The chain combines TRBV6-5 with TRBJ1-5, with no clear D. The receptor's source is a human patient who received an intestinal transplant, so some T cells may come from the graft donor. The sequencing here drew on PBMCs, taken around 30 days after intestinal transplant. For the CDR3, the DNA is TGTGCCAGCAGTTACTCTTCTCAGCAAAATCAGCCCCAGCATTTT. Its protein is CASSYSSQQNQPQHF.